This T cell receptor beta chain was sequenced for a study of cytomegalovirus exposure and HLA in healthy donors. Concerning this clone itself: Antigen: not known.

PCR used 60 Vbeta primers and 13 Jbeta primers. Here immunoSEQ multiplex PCR was the method, and the copy in TCRdb shows in-frame clones only, minus some. The table has approximately 200,000 clones, 82% seen once. Study-wide points: Several top significant clusters appeared, in a later analysis, to be linked to common viral pathogens. The availability of immune exposure information extended only to CMV serostatus. The Asian-associated ancestry cluster reportedly had fewer N-insertions than the approximately 700-donor mean in a later analysis. Usually a TCR sequence was rare, but some public TCRs were found in many donors.

With 2 bases removed from V and 0 bases from J, the gap between germline ends came to 11 bases. Germline-derived CDR1 and CDR2 are SGHNT and YYREEE (reference sequence). This CDR3 comprises 15 residues. The TCR was taken from a boy younger than 10 in good health and CMV-seronegative. V usage is TRBV5-4 and J usage is TRBJ1-2; maybe TRBD1 (6 bases). The sample consisted of PBMCs. CDR3: CASSFFDRTNYGYTF. The CDR3 region has the DNA TGTGCCAGCAGCTTTTTTGACAGGACTAACTATGGCTACACCTTC.